Detailed here is one T cell receptor (beta chain). Sequence at one end of the junction differs from germline and may be a read error. These data belong to a study of identical twins. Each CDR3 protein is one row after TCRdb ran MiXCR on the 5' RACE reads. The sample has some 660,000 distinct CDR3 sequences; approximately 9% are singletons. Germline V CDR1 and CDR2: SSHAT, FNYEAQ (reference sequence). The CDR3 length is 16 residues. These sequences were also reported in another study, on yellow fever vaccine responses in identical twins.

The sequenced material came from PBMCs. This sequence joins TRBV7-7 and TRBJ2-2, with 7 bases matching TRBD1. This sequence was found in a woman under 30 in good health. The DNA of the CDR3 is TGTGCTAGCAGCTCGGCAGGGGGATATGTCGCCGGGGAGCTGTTTTTT. Translation gives CASSSAGGYVAGELFF.